The TCR beta chain under discussion was sequenced for a study of blood T cell repertoires in COVID-19 (dated by TCRdb to 2018 to 2021). For the wider study: Collaborator samples came from the United States, Italy and Spain and covered acute and convalescent phases of COVID-19. The dataset comprised deeply sampled blood TCRbeta repertoires from subjects exposed to, actively infected with, or recovered from COVID-19. Samples came from the ongoing ImmuneRACE study (first 160 participants) plus 1,254 subjects from 6 global collaborators. Where available, HLA class I and class II types were taken from metadata supplied by the sample provider and were not determined by assay-based typing. A de-identified subject ID, COVID-19 status, age in years and sex were almost always included in the sample metadata. The material from the prospective study consisted of cDNA or gDNA derived from T cells, B-cell-depleted T cells, or PBMCs. The repertoires were released in a freely available public database meant as a resource for research on the immune response to SARS-CoV-2.

Note on this clone: Its antigen is still unknown. Its ends do not fully match the called genes, so a read error is possible.

The immunoSEQ Assay, a bias-controlled multiplex PCR, was used to amplify TCRbeta CDR3 regions from genomic DNA. Per the original workflow: The number of nucleated cells in each sample was estimated from the amplification of reference gene primers within the assay. To quantify the absolute abundance of each unique TCRbeta CDR3 rearrangement, sequence reads were collapsed and filtered. For each sample, productive Simpson clonality was calculated by taking the square root of Simpson's diversity index across productive rearrangements. TCRdb took this table from immuneACCESS and kept in-frame rearrangements with V and J called. Such tables lack part of the clones; where checked against another copy, unresolved V genes explain under half of the gap, and the rest is unexplained. The V and J calls and clone size were taken over from that table, and D and trimming were inferred from the DNA. Here the sample has 250,000 or so clones; around 82% occur a single time. About 3% of the sample belongs to the ten largest clones.

Overall results and qualifications from the work: The amount of clinical and demographic metadata varied by source and participant and was provided uncurated.

Counted from cysteine to phenylalanine, this CDR3 has 15 amino acids. Only the CDR3 region is kept as DNA, spanning 45 bases read in frame from base 1. Reading the germline V gene (reference sequence) gives CDR1 LNHNV and CDR2 YYDKDF. Enrolling through a virtual design, the prospective study's participants ranged in age from roughly 18 to 89 years and lived across approximately 25 United States geographic areas. To assign participants to cohorts, the prospective study relied on clinical history that participants themselves reported in a screening survey and a study questionnaire. For ImmuneRACE Cohort 3, a participant was defined as recovered based on two consecutive negative NP/OP PCR tests, clearance by a healthcare professional, or resolution of symptoms. Mobile phlebotomists in the prospective study collected whole blood, serum and a nasopharyngeal or oropharyngeal swab from every participant. Prospective study participants could optionally give additional blood draws and questionnaires over an approximately two-month period. Blood samples from the prospective study were shipped frozen or at room temperature prior to DNA extraction.

The sequence derives from a man in his fifties who had recovered from COVID-19. In this chain, TRBV15 is recombined with TRBJ2-1; the junction holds 7 bases that match TRBD2. The sequenced sample was PBMCs or T cells enriched from blood (not recorded which). The CDR3 protein is CATSRESGIYNEQFF. The sequenced DNA: TGTGCCACCAGCCGAGAAAGCGGGATATACAATGAGCAGTTCTTC.